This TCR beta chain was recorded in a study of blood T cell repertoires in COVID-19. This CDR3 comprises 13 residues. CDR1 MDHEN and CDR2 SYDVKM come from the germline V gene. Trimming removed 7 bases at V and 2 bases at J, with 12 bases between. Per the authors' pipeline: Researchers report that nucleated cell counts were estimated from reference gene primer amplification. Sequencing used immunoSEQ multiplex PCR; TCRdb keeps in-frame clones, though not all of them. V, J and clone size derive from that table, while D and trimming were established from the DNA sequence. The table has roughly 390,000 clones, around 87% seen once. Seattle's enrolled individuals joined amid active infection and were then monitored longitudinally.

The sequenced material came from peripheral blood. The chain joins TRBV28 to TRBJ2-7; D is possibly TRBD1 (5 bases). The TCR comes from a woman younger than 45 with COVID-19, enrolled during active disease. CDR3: CASTLRVAYEQYF. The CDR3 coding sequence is TGTGCCAGCACCCTCAGGGTAGCCTACGAGCAGTACTTC.